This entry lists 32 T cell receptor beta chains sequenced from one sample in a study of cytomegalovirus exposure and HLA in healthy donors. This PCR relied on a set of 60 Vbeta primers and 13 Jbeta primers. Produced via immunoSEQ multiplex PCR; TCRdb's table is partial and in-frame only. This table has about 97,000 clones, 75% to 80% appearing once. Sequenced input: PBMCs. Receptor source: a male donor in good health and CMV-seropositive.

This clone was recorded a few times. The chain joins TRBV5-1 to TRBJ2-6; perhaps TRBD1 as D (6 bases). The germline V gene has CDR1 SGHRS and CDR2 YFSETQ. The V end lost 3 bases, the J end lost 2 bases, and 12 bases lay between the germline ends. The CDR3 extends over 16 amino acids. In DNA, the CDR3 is TGCGCCAGCAGCTCACAGGGTTCGGCTGGGGCCAACGTCCTGACTTTC. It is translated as CASSSQGSAGANVLTF.

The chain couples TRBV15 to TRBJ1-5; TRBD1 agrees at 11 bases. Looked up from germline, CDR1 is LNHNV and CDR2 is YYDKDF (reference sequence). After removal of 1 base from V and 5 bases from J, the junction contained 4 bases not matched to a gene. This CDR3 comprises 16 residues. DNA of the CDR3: TGTGCCACCAGCAGAGGGGACAGGGGGACCGATCAGCCCCAGCATTTT. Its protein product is CATSRGDRGTDQPQHF.

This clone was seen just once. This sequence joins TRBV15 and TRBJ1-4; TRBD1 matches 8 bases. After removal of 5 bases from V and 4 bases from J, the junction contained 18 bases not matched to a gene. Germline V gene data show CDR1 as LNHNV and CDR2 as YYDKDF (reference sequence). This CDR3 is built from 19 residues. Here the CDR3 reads CATSLRQGRLAGLNEKLFF. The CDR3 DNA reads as TGTGCCACCAGCCTGCGACAGGGGCGATTAGCGGGCCTTAATGAAAAACTGTTTTTT.

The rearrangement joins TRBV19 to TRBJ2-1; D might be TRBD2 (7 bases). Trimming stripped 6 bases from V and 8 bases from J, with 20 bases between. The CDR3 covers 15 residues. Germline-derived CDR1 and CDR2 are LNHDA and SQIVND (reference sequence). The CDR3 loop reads CASSFGGPDGHEQFF. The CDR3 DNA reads TGTGCCAGTAGCTTCGGGGGGCCAGATGGGCATGAGCAGTTCTTC. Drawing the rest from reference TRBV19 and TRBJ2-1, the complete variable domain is DGGITQSPKYLFRKEGQNVTLSCEQNLNHDAMYWYRQDPGQGLRLIYYSQIVNDFQKGDIAEGYSVSREKKESFPLTVTSAQKNPTAFYLCASSFGGPDGHEQFFGPGTRLTVL.

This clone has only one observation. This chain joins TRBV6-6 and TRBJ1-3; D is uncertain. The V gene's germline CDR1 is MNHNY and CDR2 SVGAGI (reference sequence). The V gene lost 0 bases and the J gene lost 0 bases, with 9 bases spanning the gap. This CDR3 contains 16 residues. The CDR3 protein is CASSYSRGDSGNTIYF. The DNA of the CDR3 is TGTGCCAGCAGTTACTCGCGTGGAGACTCTGGAAACACCATATATTTT.

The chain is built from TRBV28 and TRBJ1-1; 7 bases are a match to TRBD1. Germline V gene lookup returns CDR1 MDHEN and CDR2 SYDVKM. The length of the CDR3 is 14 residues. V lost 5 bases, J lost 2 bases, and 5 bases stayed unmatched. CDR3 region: CASSPGQFNTEAFF. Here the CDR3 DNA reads TGTGCCAGCAGTCCGGGACAGTTTAACACTGAAGCTTTCTTT.

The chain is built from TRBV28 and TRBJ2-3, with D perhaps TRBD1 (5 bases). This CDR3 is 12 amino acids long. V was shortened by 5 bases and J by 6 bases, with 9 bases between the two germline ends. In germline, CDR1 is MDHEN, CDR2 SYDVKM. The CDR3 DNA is TGTGCCAGCAGTCTTAGACAGGATACGCAGTATTTT. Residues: CASSLRQDTQYF.

CDR3 sequence: CASSRQAVTDTQYF. The DNA for the CDR3 is TGTGCCAGCAGCCGACAGGCTGTCACAGATACGCAGTATTTT. This chain links TRBV5-6 with TRBJ2-3; D might be TRBD1 (6 bases). The CDR3 totals 14 residues. CDR1 SGHDT and CDR2 YYEEEE come from the germline V gene. Between the trimmed V and J ends, which lost 4 bases and 2 bases, there was a span of 11 bases.

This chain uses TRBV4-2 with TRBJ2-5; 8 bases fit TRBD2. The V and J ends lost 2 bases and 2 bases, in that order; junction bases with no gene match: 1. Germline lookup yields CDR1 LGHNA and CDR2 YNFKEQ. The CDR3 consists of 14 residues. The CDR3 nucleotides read TGTGCCAGCAGCCAAACTAGCGGACAAGAGACCCAGTACTTC. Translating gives CASSQTSGQETQYF.

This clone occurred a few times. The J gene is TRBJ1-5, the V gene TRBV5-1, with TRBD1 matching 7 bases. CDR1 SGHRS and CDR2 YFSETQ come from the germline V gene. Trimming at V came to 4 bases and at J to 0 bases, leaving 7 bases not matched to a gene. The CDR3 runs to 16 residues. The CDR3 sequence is CASSTQGQNSNQPQHF. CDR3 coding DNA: TGCGCCAGCAGCACACAGGGACAGAATAGCAATCAGCCCCAGCATTTT. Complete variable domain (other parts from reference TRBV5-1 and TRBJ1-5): KAGVTQTPRYLIKTRGQQVTLSCSPISGHRSVSWYQQTPGQGLQFLFEYFSETQRNKGNFPGRFSGRQFSNSRSEMNVSTLELGDSALYLCASSTQGQNSNQPQHFGDGTRLSIL.

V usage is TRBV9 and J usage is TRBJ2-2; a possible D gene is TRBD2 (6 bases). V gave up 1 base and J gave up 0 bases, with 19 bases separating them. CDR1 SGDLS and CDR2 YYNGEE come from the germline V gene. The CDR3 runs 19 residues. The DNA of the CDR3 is TGTGCCAGCAGCGTAACGGGGGTCTCTCGACTTTCGAACACCGGGGAGCTGTTTTTT. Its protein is CASSVTGVSRLSNTGELFF.

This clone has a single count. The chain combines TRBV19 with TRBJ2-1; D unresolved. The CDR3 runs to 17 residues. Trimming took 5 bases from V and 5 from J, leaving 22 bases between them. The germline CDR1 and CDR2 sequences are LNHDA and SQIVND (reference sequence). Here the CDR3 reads CASSPRLWATTDNEQFF. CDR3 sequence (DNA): TGTGCCAGTAGTCCTCGCCTTTGGGCAACCACGGACAATGAGCAGTTCTTC.

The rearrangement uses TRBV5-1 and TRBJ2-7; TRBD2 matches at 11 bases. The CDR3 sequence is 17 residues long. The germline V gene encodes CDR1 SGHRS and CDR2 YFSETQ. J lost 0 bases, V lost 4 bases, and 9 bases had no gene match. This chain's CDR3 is CASSQPGLAEYSYEQYF. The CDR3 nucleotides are TGCGCCAGCAGCCAACCGGGACTAGCGGAGTACTCCTACGAGCAGTACTTC.

CDR3 loop: CASTSGGKGSNEQFF. CDR3 DNA: TGTGCCAGCACCTCAGGGGGCAAGGGGAGTAATGAGCAGTTCTTC. The V and J genes are TRBV9 and TRBJ2-1, with 8 bases lining up with TRBD1. The CDR3 has 15 amino acids. Unmatched junction bases numbered 12, after V lost 6 bases and J lost 7 bases. The germline V gene has CDR1 SGDLS and CDR2 YYNGEE.

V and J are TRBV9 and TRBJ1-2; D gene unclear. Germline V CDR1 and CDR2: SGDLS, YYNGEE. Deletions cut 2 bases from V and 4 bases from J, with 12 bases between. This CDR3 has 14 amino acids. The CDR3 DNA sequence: TGTGCCAGCAGCGTCAGTCTAGGTGGCTATGGCTACACCTTC. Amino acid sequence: CASSVSLGGYGYTF.

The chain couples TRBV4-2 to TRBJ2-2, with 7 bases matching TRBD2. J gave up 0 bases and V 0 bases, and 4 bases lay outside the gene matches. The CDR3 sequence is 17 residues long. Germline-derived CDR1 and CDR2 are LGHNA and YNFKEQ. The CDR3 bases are TGTGCCAGCAGCCAAGATCTAAGCGGGGCGAACACCGGGGAGCTGTTTTTT. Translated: CASSQDLSGANTGELFF.

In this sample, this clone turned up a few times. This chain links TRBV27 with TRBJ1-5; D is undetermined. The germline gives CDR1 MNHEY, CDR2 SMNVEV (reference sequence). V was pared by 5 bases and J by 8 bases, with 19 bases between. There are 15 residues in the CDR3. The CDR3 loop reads CASSKGREFWEPQHF. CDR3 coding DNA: TGTGCCAGCAGTAAGGGCCGGGAGTTCTGGGAGCCCCAGCATTTT.

In DNA form, the CDR3 reads TGTGCCAGCAGTTTAGAAGGGGGCGCTGAAGCTTTCTTT. Translation gives CASSLEGGAEAFF. V and J are TRBV28 and TRBJ1-1; 7 bases align to TRBD1. The V and J ends lost 2 bases and 6 bases, in that order; junction bases with no gene match: 3. Germline lookup yields CDR1 MDHEN and CDR2 SYDVKM. This CDR3 contains 13 residues. The whole variable domain, remainder taken from reference TRBV28 and TRBJ1-1, is DVKVTQSSRYLVKRTGEKVFLECVQDMDHENMFWYRQDPGLGLRLIYFSYDVKMKEKGDIPEGYSVSREKKERFSLILESASTNQTSMYLCASSLEGGAEAFFGQGTRLTVV.

In nucleotides, the CDR3 is TGTGCCAGCAGTTCCGGGACTCACTACGAGCAGTACTTC. This gives the protein CASSSGTHYEQYF. The rearrangement links TRBV6-6 to TRBJ2-7, with D possibly being TRBD2 (6 bases). The germline CDR1 and CDR2 sequences are MNHNY and SVGAGI (reference sequence). V shed 4 bases and J shed 3 bases, with 10 bases lying between them. The CDR3 loop spans 13 amino acids.

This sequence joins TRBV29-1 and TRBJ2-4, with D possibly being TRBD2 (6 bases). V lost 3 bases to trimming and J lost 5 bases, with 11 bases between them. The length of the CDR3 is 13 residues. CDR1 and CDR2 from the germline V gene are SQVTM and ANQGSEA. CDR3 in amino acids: CSVEAGSQNIQYF. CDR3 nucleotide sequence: TGCAGCGTTGAGGCGGGGTCTCAAAACATTCAGTACTTC. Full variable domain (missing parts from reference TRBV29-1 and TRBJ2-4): SAVISQKPSRDICQRGTSLTIQCQVDSQVTMMFWYRQQPGQSLTLIATANQGSEATYESGFVIDKFPISRPNLTFSTLTVSNMSPEDSSIYLCSVEAGSQNIQYFGAGTRLSVL.

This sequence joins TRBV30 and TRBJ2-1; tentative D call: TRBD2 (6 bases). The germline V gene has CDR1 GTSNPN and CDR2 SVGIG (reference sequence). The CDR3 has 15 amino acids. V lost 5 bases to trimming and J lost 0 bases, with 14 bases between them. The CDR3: CAWGNGRHSYNEQFF. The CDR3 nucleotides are TGTGCCTGGGGGAACGGGAGACACTCCTACAATGAGCAGTTCTTC.

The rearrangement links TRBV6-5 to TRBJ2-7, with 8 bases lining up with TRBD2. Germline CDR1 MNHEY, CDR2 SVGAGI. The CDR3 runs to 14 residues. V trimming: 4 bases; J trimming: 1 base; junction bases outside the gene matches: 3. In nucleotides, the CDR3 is TGTGCCAGCAGTTCGACTAGCGCTTCCTACGAGCAGTACTTC. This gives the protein CASSSTSASYEQYF.

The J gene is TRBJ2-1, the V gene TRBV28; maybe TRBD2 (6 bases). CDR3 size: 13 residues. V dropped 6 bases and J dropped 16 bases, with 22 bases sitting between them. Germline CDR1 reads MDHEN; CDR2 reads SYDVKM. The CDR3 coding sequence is TGTGCCAGCAGCCAGGGACTCAGCGGTCGGTACTTCTTC. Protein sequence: CASSQGLSGRYFF.

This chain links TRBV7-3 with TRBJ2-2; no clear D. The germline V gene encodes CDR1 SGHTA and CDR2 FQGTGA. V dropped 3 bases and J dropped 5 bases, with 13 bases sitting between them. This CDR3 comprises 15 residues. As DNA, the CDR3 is TGTGCCAGCAGCTTTAGTCCAACCCAAACCGGGGAGCTGTTTTTT. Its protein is CASSFSPTQTGELFF.

The CDR3 DNA follows: TGTGCCAGCAGTGAAGCCCGCAGGGGCACCTACGAGCAGTACTTC. Translation gives CASSEARRGTYEQYF. This chain uses TRBV6-1 with TRBJ2-7, with TRBD1 as a possible D gene (6 bases). CDR3 size: 15 residues. V gave up 0 bases and J gave up 2 bases, with 11 bases separating them. The germline CDR1 and CDR2 sequences are MNHNS and SASEGT.

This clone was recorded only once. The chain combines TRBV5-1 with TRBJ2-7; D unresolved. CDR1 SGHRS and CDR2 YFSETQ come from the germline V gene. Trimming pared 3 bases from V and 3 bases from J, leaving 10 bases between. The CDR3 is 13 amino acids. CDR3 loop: CASSSLPVYEQYF. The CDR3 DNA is TGCGCCAGCAGCTCCCTCCCAGTCTACGAGCAGTACTTC.

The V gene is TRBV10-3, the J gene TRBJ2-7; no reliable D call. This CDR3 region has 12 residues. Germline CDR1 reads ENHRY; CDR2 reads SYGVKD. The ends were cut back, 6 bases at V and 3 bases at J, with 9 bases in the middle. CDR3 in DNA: TGTGCCATCAGCCCTCTAGGCTACGAGCAGTACTTC. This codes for CAISPLGYEQYF.

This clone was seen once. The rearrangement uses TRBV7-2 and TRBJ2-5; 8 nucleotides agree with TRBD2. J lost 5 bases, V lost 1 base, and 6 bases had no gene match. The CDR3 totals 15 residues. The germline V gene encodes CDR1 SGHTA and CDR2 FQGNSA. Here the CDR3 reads CASSLDRGRLETQYF. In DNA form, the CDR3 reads TGTGCCAGCAGCTTAGATCGCGGGAGGTTGGAGACCCAGTACTTC.

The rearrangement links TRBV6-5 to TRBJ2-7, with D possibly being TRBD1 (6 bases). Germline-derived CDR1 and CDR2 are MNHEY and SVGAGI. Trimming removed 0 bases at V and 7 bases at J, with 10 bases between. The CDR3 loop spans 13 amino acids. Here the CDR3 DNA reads TGTGCCAGCAGTTACTCGAGAAGGGGGGAGCAGTACTTC. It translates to CASSYSRRGEQYF.

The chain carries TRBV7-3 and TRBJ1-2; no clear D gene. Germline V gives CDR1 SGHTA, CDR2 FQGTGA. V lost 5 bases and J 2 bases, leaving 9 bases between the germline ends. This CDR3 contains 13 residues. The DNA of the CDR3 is TGTGCCAGCAGCCCTGACGGGAACTATGGCTACACCTTC. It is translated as CASSPDGNYGYTF.

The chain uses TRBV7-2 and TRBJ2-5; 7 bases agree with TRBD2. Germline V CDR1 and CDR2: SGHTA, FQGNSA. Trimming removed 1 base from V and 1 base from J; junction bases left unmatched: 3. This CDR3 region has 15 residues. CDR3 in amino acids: CASSLVSSGQETQYF. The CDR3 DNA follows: TGTGCCAGCAGCTTAGTCTCTAGCGGCCAAGAGACCCAGTACTTC.

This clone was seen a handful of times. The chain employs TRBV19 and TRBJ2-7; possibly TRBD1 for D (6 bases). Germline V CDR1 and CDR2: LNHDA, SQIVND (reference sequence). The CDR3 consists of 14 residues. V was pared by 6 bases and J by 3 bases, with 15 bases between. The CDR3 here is CASRKGTSDYEQYF. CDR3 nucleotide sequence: TGTGCCAGTAGAAAGGGGACATCAGACTACGAGCAGTACTTC.